Here is one T cell receptor (beta chain) with its context. Its antigen is unidentified. This CDR3 is built from 15 residues. The ends were cut back, 3 bases at V and 5 bases at J, with 18 bases in the middle. Germline V gene sequence: CDR1 SGHRS, CDR2 YFSETQ. Produced via immunoSEQ multiplex PCR; TCRdb's table is partial and in-frame only. The data hold around 99,000 clones, with more than 85% observed a single time. This record comes from a study of T cell responses to AZD1222 COVID-19 vaccine. Regarding the study as a whole: Only six people who got AZD1222 tested seropositive at baseline.

The receptor was isolated from an adult who received the AZD1222 COVID-19 vaccine. The chain carries TRBV5-1 and TRBJ2-7, with D possibly TRBD1 on 6 matching bases. The specimen was peripheral blood, collected 28 days after the second AZD1222 dose. Written as DNA, the CDR3 is TGCGCCAGCAGCTCGGGACAAAGTCCACGACACGAGCAGTACTTC. Translating gives CASSSGQSPRHEQYF.